Following are 26 T cell receptor beta chains from one sample sequenced in a study of CD8 T cells in ankylosing spondylitis. TCRdb itself ran the 5' RACE reads through MiXCR, one entry per CDR3 protein. This table holds 150,000 to 200,000 distinct CDR3 sequences, 9.8% found once. The sequencing input was blood, either unsorted or a sorted T cell fraction (not recorded which). The receptors originated from a female donor with ankylosing spondylitis or in good health (not recorded which).

This clonotype appeared many times. The J gene is TRBJ1-5, the V gene TRBV4-3; D gene ambiguous. There are 15 residues in the CDR3. V was shortened by 1 base and J by 4 bases, with 11 bases between the two germline ends. Germline CDR1 reads LGHNA; CDR2 reads YSLEER. The CDR3 protein is CASSQGRTQNQPQHF. The CDR3 region has the DNA TGCGCCAGCAGCCAAGGTCGTACGCAAAATCAGCCCCAGCATTTT.

The chain has TRBV4-3 and TRBJ2-6, with unresolved D. V was cut by 1 base and J by 0 bases, with 13 bases left in between. This CDR3 comprises 18 residues. Germline CDR1 and CDR2: LGHNA and YSLEER. The CDR3 region has the DNA TGCGCCAGCAGCCAAGTGGTGGGATCGCGCTCTGGGGCCAACGTCCTGACTTTC. Its translation: CASSQVVGSRSGANVLTF.

The J gene is TRBJ1-3, the V gene TRBV20-1, with D maybe TRBD1 (6 bases). V lost 3 bases to trimming and J lost 5 bases, with 11 bases between them. The CDR3 length is 13 residues. CDR1 and CDR2 from the germline V gene are DFQATT and SNEGSKA (reference sequence). CDR3 in DNA: TGCAGTGCTAGGGCAGGGGCCAGAAACACCATATATTTT. Protein sequence: CSARAGARNTIYF.

This clonotype was picked up a small number of times. CDR3 bases: TGCAGCGTTGCCGGACAGGGTTGGGAAGCTTTCTTT. As protein: CSVAGQGWEAFF. V usage is TRBV29-1 and J usage is TRBJ1-1; TRBD1 aligns across 8 bases. Germline loops: CDR1 SQVTM, CDR2 ANQGSEA. V lost 4 bases to trimming and J lost 8 bases; unmatched junction nucleotides: 6. This CDR3 region has 12 residues.

In its sample, this clonotype was seen a few times. This chain uses TRBV9 with TRBJ2-1; TRBD2 matches at 8 bases. The CDR3 extends over 13 amino acids. Germline V gene sequence: CDR1 SGDLS, CDR2 YYNGEE. After removal of 4 bases from V and 9 bases from J, the junction contained 6 bases not matched to a gene. CDR3 region: CASSPGTSFEQFF. The CDR3 coding sequence is TGTGCCAGCAGCCCCGGGACTAGTTTTGAGCAGTTCTTC.

This clonotype was seen a few times. The chain has TRBV11-2 and TRBJ2-4; tentative D call: TRBD1 (6 bases). Trimming shortened V by 5 bases and J by 6 bases, and 29 bases separated the two germline ends. The germline CDR1 and CDR2 sequences are SGHAT and FQNNGV. The CDR3 is made up of 19 amino acids. In DNA form, the CDR3 reads TGTGCCAGCAGCCTTAACAGGGAAGGGGTCTACTCGATAGGAAACATTCAGTACTTC. Translating gives CASSLNREGVYSIGNIQYF.

With respect to this clonotype: Possible read error: a much larger clone is one base away. V and J are TRBV7-2 and TRBJ2-7, with 10 nucleotides matching TRBD2. Per the germline V gene, CDR1 is SGHTA and CDR2 is FQGNSA. The CDR3 length is 17 residues. The CDR3 sequence is CASSLRLAGYLSYVQYF. The CDR3 nucleotides are TGTGCCAGCAGCTTACGACTAGCGGGCTACCTGTCCTACGTGCAGTACTTC.

There are a few counts of this clonotype. The rearrangement joins TRBV27 to TRBJ2-1, with D uncertain. V lost 6 bases and J lost 8, with 11 bases in between. There are 12 residues in the CDR3. Germline V lookup: CDR1 MNHEY, CDR2 SMNVEV (reference sequence). CDR3: CASSRHGDEQFF. CDR3 nucleotide sequence: TGTGCCAGCAGCCGACATGGCGATGAGCAGTTCTTC.

CDR3 in amino acids: CASSMEGPSSYEQYF. CDR3 DNA sequence: TGTGCCAGCAGTATGGAGGGGCCGAGCTCCTACGAGCAGTACTTC. The gene calls are TRBV6-1 and TRBJ2-7, with TRBD2 as a possible D gene (6 bases). The CDR3 is 15 residues long. Trimming cost V 5 bases and J 0 bases, with 14 bases left between them. From germline, CDR1 is MNHNS and CDR2 SASEGT.

In this sample, this clonotype turned up a few times. The junction does not match germline at one end; this may be a read error. The chain links TRBV7-6 to TRBJ2-7; D unclear. This CDR3 has 12 residues. Per the germline V gene, CDR1 is SGHVS and CDR2 is FNYEAQ. The CDR3 loop reads CASSLFSSEQYF. The CDR3 nucleotides are TGTGCCAGCAGCTTGTTCTCCTCCGAGCAGTACTTC.

The chain combines TRBV12-3 or TRBV12-4 with TRBJ2-3; 16 bases map to TRBD2. V shed 10 bases and J 0 bases; nucleotides not matched to a gene: 16. This CDR3 has 20 amino acids. CDR3 in amino acids: CAIGGLAGGPENPSTDTQYF. The CDR3 nucleotides read TGTGCCATAGGGGGACTAGCGGGAGGGCCGGAGAATCCTAGCACAGATACGCAGTATTTT.

This clonotype was observed a handful of times. The chain has TRBV14 and TRBJ1-1; D is uncertain. This CDR3 is 13 amino acids long. Germline CDR1 is SGHDN and CDR2 is FVKESK. V gave up 4 bases and J gave up 11 bases, with 17 bases separating them. The CDR3 sequence: CASSPGPDWRAFF. CDR3 sequence (DNA): TGTGCCAGCAGCCCTGGACCCGACTGGAGGGCTTTCTTT.

The chain is built from TRBV24-1 and TRBJ2-2, with 14 bases matching TRBD2. The CDR3 length is 18 residues. CDR1 KGHDR and CDR2 SFDVKD come from the germline V gene. V was pared by 0 bases and J by 6 bases, with 5 bases of the junction left unmatched. CDR3 protein: CATSDLPVTSGRAGELFF. The CDR3 bases are TGTGCCACCAGTGATTTGCCCGTGACTAGCGGGAGGGCCGGGGAGCTGTTTTTT.

This clonotype was recorded at least ten times. The rearrangement uses TRBV7-9 and TRBJ2-1; D is unclear. Trimming pared 5 bases from V and 3 bases from J, leaving 11 bases between. In germline, CDR1 is SEHNR, CDR2 FQNEAQ (reference sequence). The length of the CDR3 is 14 residues. CDR3 nucleotide sequence: TGTGCCAGCAGCCCCCCGGTGGGCTACAATGAGCAGTTCTTC. As protein: CASSPPVGYNEQFF.

The chain recombines TRBV2 with TRBJ2-3; possible D gene TRBD2, 6 bases. This CDR3 region has 14 residues. The germline V and J ends were trimmed by 6 bases and 5 bases, with 15 bases remaining between them. Per the germline V gene, CDR1 is SNHLY and CDR2 is FYNNEI. CDR3 sequence reads: CASRWGVAEDTQYF. The CDR3 DNA is TGTGCCAGCAGGTGGGGGGTCGCGGAAGATACGCAGTATTTT.

This chain links TRBV14 with TRBJ2-5, with 13 bases fitting TRBD2. CDR3 length equals 19 residues. The V segment lost 5 bases and the J segment 4 bases; nucleotides outside the gene matches: 16. Germline V gene lookup returns CDR1 SGHDN and CDR2 FVKESK. The CDR3 sequence: CASSVRLAGGPSYRETQYF. CDR3 DNA: TGTGCCAGCAGCGTCCGACTAGCGGGAGGCCCCTCCTACAGAGAGACCCAGTACTTC.

Concerning this clonotype: With a much larger clone just one base away, this may be a read error. The V call is TRBV5-1, the J call TRBJ2-4, with a tentative D call TRBD2 (6 bases). The CDR3 is 13 residues long. The V gene lost 3 bases and the J gene lost 4 bases, with 8 bases spanning the gap. Germline V gene lookup returns CDR1 SGHRS and CDR2 YFSETQ. The CDR3, as DNA: TGCGCCAGCAGCTCGGACTATAAAAACATTCAGTACTTC. Translation: CASSSDYKNIQYF.

This clonotype has at least ten counts. This chain connects TRBV9 to TRBJ2-3; either TRBD1 or TRBD2 may supply D (5 bases each). CDR1 and CDR2 (germline): SGDLS, YYNGEE. The CDR3 is made up of 16 amino acids. V dropped 3 bases and J dropped 0 bases, with 14 bases sitting between them. The CDR3 sequence is CASSAGTGTSTDTQYF. DNA for the CDR3: TGTGCCAGCAGCGCGGGGACGGGGACCAGCACAGATACGCAGTATTTT.

This clonotype was seen a handful of times. The rearrangement uses TRBV29-1 and TRBJ2-1; D gene ambiguous. This CDR3 has 13 amino acids. V lost 7 bases and J lost 0, with 10 bases in between. Germline CDR1 SQVTM, CDR2 ANQGSEA. The CDR3 loop reads CSAHLSSYNEQFF. In nucleotides, the CDR3 is TGCAGCGCACACTTGAGCTCCTACAATGAGCAGTTCTTC.

A few counts support this clonotype. The chain employs TRBV24-1 and TRBJ2-7; D may be TRBD1 or TRBD2 (6 bases each). The V gene's germline CDR1 is KGHDR and CDR2 SFDVKD. Trimming took 6 bases from V and 1 from J, leaving 15 bases between them. The CDR3 has 15 amino acids. The CDR3 spells CATSSGGSTSYEQYF. In DNA form, the CDR3 reads TGTGCCACCAGTTCCGGGGGCAGCACATCCTACGAGCAGTACTTC.

The chain is built from TRBV3-1 and TRBJ1-5, with D possibly matching TRBD1 (6 bases). Germline CDR1 and CDR2: LGHDT and YNNKEL (reference sequence). The ends were cut back, 1 base at V and 9 bases at J, with 19 bases in the middle. The CDR3 is made up of 16 amino acids. CDR3 in DNA: TGTGCCAGCAGCCAAGTACGGCAGGGACAATCAGGGCCCCAGCATTTT. It specifies CASSQVRQGQSGPQHF. The full variable domain, in which reference TRBV3-1 and TRBJ1-5 provide the parts outside the CDR3, is DTAVSQTPKYLVTQMGNDKSIKCEQNLGHDTMYWYKQDSKKFLKIMFSYNNKELIINETVPNRFSPKSPDKAHLNLHINSLELGDSAVYFCASSQVRQGQSGPQHFGDGTRLSIL.

The chain is built from TRBV9 and TRBJ1-2; D may be TRBD1 (5 bases). The length of the CDR3 is 15 residues. The ends were cut back, 5 bases at V and 5 bases at J, with 19 bases in the middle. Germline CDR1 and CDR2: SGDLS and YYNGEE. The CDR3 sequence is CASSGGAGRTYGYTF. Written as DNA, the CDR3 is TGTGCCAGCAGTGGAGGGGCAGGTCGGACTTATGGCTACACCTTC.

The chain links TRBV4-1 to TRBJ2-2; D gene ambiguous. Germline CDR1 reads MGHRA; CDR2 reads YSYEKL. The V end lost 4 bases, the J end lost 6 bases, and 9 bases lay between the germline ends. The CDR3 has 13 residues. CDR3 coding DNA: TGCGCCAGCAGCCCCCTCGCCGCCGGGGAGCTGTTTTTT. This encodes CASSPLAAGELFF.

This clonotype occurred once. The J gene is TRBJ2-4, the V gene TRBV4-3, with 8 bases matching TRBD1. Looked up from germline, CDR1 is LGHNA and CDR2 is YSLEER. The CDR3 is made up of 14 amino acids. Trimming at V came to 4 bases and at J to 7 bases, leaving 6 bases not matched to a gene. In DNA form, the CDR3 reads TGCGCCAGCAGCCTTGGACAGGGTCCGAACATTCAGTACTTC. It is translated as CASSLGQGPNIQYF.

This clonotype was observed at least ten times. The J gene is TRBJ1-1, the V gene TRBV29-1; 11 positions match TRBD1. The CDR3 totals 13 residues. CDR1 SQVTM and CDR2 ANQGSEA come from the germline V gene. Trimming cost V 6 bases and J 6 bases; bases outside gene matches: 6. CDR3: CSVPGQGAAEAFF. The CDR3 DNA follows: TGCAGCGTACCCGGACAGGGGGCCGCTGAAGCTTTCTTT.

Only a few counts were recorded for this clonotype. The CDR3 coding sequence is TGTGCCAGCAGCTACTGGGGGGATGGCTATGGCTACACCTTC. Translating gives CASSYWGDGYGYTF. The V call is TRBV5-5, the J call TRBJ1-2, with TRBD1 as a possible D gene (5 bases). Germline V gene sequence: CDR1 SGHKS, CDR2 YYEKEE (reference sequence). Trimming removed 3 bases at V and 4 bases at J, with 13 bases between. The CDR3 length is 14 residues. The full variable domain, in which reference TRBV5-5 and TRBJ1-2 provide the parts outside the CDR3, is DAGVTQSPTHLIKTRGQQVTLRCSPISGHKSVSWYQQVLGQGPQFIFQYYEKEERGRGNFPDRFSARQFPNYSSELNVNALLLGDSALYLCASSYWGDGYGYTFGSGTRLTVV.